The next 9 T cell receptor beta chains were all read from a single sample in a study of T cell responses to AZD1222 COVID-19 vaccine. Clones were read by immunoSEQ multiplex PCR, and TCRdb kept only the in-frame ones, dropping some. The sample yields roughly 100,000 clones, 75% to 90% seen once. The source was peripheral blood, collected on day 0 of AZD1222 vaccination. The receptors come from an adult in good health.

The V and J genes are TRBV5-1 and TRBJ2-5; tentatively, D is TRBD1 or TRBD2 (6 bases each). CDR3 length: 14 amino acids. In germline, CDR1 is SGHRS, CDR2 YFSETQ. Trimming cost V 0 bases and J 4 bases, with 10 bases left between them. The CDR3 spells CASSLAGAPETQYF. As DNA, the CDR3 is TGCGCCAGCAGCTTGGCGGGGGCCCCAGAGACCCAGTACTTC.

This chain links TRBV6-2 or TRBV6-3 with TRBJ1-5, with D perhaps matching TRBD1 (5 bases). There are 15 residues in the CDR3. Trimming took 0 bases from V and 7 from J, leaving 13 bases between them. Germline lookup yields CDR1 MNHEY and CDR2 SVGEGT. The CDR3 DNA reads as TGTGCCAGCAGTTACTCTCGGCAGGGAGGACAGCCCCAGCATTTT. This sequence encodes CASSYSRQGGQPQHF.

The chain carries TRBV28 and TRBJ2-1, with 8 bases lining up with TRBD2. Per germline, CDR1 MDHEN and CDR2 SYDVKM. The CDR3 totals 17 residues. The V segment lost 3 bases and the J segment 4 bases; nucleotides outside the gene matches: 11. The CDR3 loop reads CASSFNLGASGYNEQFF. As DNA, the CDR3 is TGTGCCAGCAGTTTCAATCTGGGAGCTAGCGGGTACAATGAGCAGTTCTTC.

The chain has TRBV6-5 and TRBJ2-1; D not resolved. CDR3 length: 14 residues. The V gene's germline CDR1 is MNHEY and CDR2 SVGAGI. V was pared by 7 bases and J by 0 bases, with 10 bases between. The chain's CDR3 is CASNLLSSYNEQFF. Written as DNA, the CDR3 is TGTGCCAGCAATTTATTGAGCTCCTACAATGAGCAGTTCTTC.

In this sample, this clone turned up a few times. This chain connects TRBV20-1 to TRBJ1-5; no definite D call. V was shortened by 3 bases and J by 4 bases, with 10 bases between the two germline ends. CDR1 and CDR2 (germline): DFQATT, SNEGSKA (reference sequence). The CDR3 is 13 amino acids. CDR3 coding DNA: TGCAGTGCTAGTAAGGCAGAAAATCAGCCCCAGCATTTT. Its translation is CSASKAENQPQHF.

CDR3 coding DNA: TGTGCCAGCACCGCGGACAGTCACTATGGCTACACCTTC. Its protein is CASTADSHYGYTF. J is TRBJ1-2 and V is TRBV25-1; the D gene is possibly TRBD1 (6 bases). Germline CDR1 and CDR2: MGHDK and SYGVNS. V lost 7 bases to trimming and J lost 3 bases, with 12 bases between them. There are 13 residues in the CDR3.

The chain uses TRBV7-8 and TRBJ2-5; a possible D gene is TRBD2 (6 bases). Per germline, CDR1 SGHVS and CDR2 FQNEAQ. The CDR3 is made up of 16 amino acids. Trimming shortened V by 3 bases and J by 3 bases, and 17 bases separated the two germline ends. The CDR3, as DNA: TGTGCCAGCAGCTTTCCGCGACTAGGAGGCGAAGAGACCCAGTACTTC. Translating gives CASSFPRLGGEETQYF.

The chain has TRBV5-1 and TRBJ1-3; maybe TRBD1 (5 bases). Per germline, CDR1 SGHRS and CDR2 YFSETQ. CDR3 length equals 15 residues. Trimming took 3 bases from V and 1 from J, leaving 11 bases between them. CDR3 amino acids: CASSSLGGSGNTIYF. In DNA form, the CDR3 reads TGCGCCAGCAGCTCGTTGGGGGGATCTGGAAACACCATATATTTT.

V and J are TRBV7-2 and TRBJ2-1; D may be TRBD1 (5 bases). Germline CDR1 and CDR2: SGHTA and FQGNSA. The CDR3 covers 15 residues. Trimming left V 5 bases short and J 0 bases short, with 11 bases between. The CDR3: CASSSTGSSYNEQFF. CDR3 DNA: TGTGCCAGCAGCAGTACAGGTAGCTCCTACAATGAGCAGTTCTTC.